This TCR beta chain was obtained from a study of T-cell memory formation after mild COVID-19. Study-wide background: TCR clusters were mostly confined to one donor each.

General study points: Contracting CD4+ clones were located mainly in CM and EM, and CD8+ clones in EMRA.

Note on this clonotype: Its antigen remains unidentified.

MiXCR, applied by TCRdb to the 5' RACE reads, yields one record per CDR3 protein. The table includes hundreds of thousands of distinct CDR3 sequences, 15% to 20% detected once. This clonotype originated in an adult woman who had mild COVID-19 (a few samples of this study predate the infection). Cell type and time point are not known. The sequencing input was PBMCs or a T cell subset sorted from them (not recorded which).

CDR3 sequence (DNA): TGTGCCAGCAGCTTGGGCTGGGCCACTATGAACACTGAAGCTTTCTTT. This gives the protein CASSLGWATMNTEAFF. V gene TRBV5-5 combines with J gene TRBJ1-1; D unresolved. Germline CDR1 reads SGHKS; CDR2 reads YYEKEE (reference sequence). V was pared by 0 bases and J by 0 bases, with 12 bases between. The CDR3 is 16 amino acids.